This TCR beta chain was recorded in a study of control samples from healthy donors and cancer patients. TCRdb's copy holds only in-frame clones and misses some; the assay was immunoSEQ multiplex PCR. This table holds about 52,000 clones, roughly 94% found once. On this clone itself: A read error may account for a junction end that differs from germline.

Germline V CDR1 and CDR2: MNHEY, SVGAGI. This CDR3 comprises 13 residues. V usage is TRBV6-5 and J usage is TRBJ2-1, with D perhaps TRBD1 or TRBD2 (5 bases each). The sequence derives from a man aged 30-40 years in good health. The source material was blood. DNA for the CDR3: TGTGCCAGCAGTGACTCGGGACGCAATGAGCAGTTCTTC. Protein: CASSDSGRNEQFF.